This T cell receptor (beta chain) derives from a study of CD8+ T cells in alopecia areata. The CDR3 length is 12 residues. Trimming shortened V by 5 bases and J by 5 bases, and 8 bases separated the two germline ends. Germline CDR1 and CDR2: SGHTA and FQGNSA. Extracted RNA was reverse transcribed, and the resulting cDNA served as sequencing template. Sequenced by immunoSEQ multiplex PCR; TCRdb stores in-frame clones only, minus some. The sample includes fewer than 150,000 clones, 45% to 65% seen only once; the top ten take 3.5% to 5%. The chain carries TRBV7-2 and TRBJ2-3; maybe TRBD2 (5 bases). This receptor was taken from a human donor with alopecia areata. The starting material was CD4+ T cells sorted from blood, obtained at week 0. CDR3 sequence reads: CASSPLVDTQYF. The CDR3 nucleotides are TGTGCCAGCAGCCCACTAGTAGATACGCAGTATTTT.